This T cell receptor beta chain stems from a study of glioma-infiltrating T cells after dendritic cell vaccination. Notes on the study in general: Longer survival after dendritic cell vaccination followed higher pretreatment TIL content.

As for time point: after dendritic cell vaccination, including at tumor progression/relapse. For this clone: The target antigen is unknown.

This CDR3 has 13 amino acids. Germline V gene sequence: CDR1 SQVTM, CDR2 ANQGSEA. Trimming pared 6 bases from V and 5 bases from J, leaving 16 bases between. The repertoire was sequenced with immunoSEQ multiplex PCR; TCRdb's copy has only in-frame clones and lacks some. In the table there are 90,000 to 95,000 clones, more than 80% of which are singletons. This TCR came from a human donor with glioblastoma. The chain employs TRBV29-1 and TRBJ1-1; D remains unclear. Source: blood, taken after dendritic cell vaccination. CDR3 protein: CSVIAMLRTEAFF. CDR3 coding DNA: TGCAGCGTCATCGCCATGCTACGGACTGAAGCTTTCTTT.